The clone carrying this T cell receptor beta chain appeared many times. The antigen is not known. This record comes from a study of identical twins. General study findings and limits: Twin sharing of out-of-frame TCR alpha was underestimated by models in monozygotic pairs. Fewer insertions characterized abundant cord blood beta clonotypes, whereas memory repertoires showed none. Conclusions relied on cross-sectional statistical analysis, not following the same donors.

The CDR3 is 14 amino acids. In germline, CDR1 is SQVTM, CDR2 ANQGSEA. V shed 3 bases, J shed 0 bases, and the junction held 3 bases outside the gene matches. Carrying unique molecular identifiers, the cDNA also gained a universal primer site through template switching. TCRdb re-called the 5' RACE reads through MiXCR, storing one row per CDR3 protein. The table lists approximately 600,000 distinct CDR3 sequences, roughly 7.1% of them singletons. These data also featured in a second study, about yellow fever vaccine responses in identical twins.

Specimen: PBMCs. The chain has TRBV29-1 and TRBJ2-3, with TRBD2 matching 7 bases. The receptor was derived from a woman younger than 35 in good health. The CDR3 loop reads CSVDLAASTDTQYF. Written as DNA, the CDR3 is TGCAGCGTTGATCTAGCGGCAAGCACAGATACGCAGTATTTT.